This T cell receptor (beta chain) was sequenced during a study of blood T cell repertoires in COVID-19. Overall study: Sites across the United States, Italy and Spain contributed samples from acute and convalescent COVID-19.

Everyone who took part was roughly 18 to 89 years old, and they came from 24 US areas. In the original analysis: Amplification from reference gene primers served as the basis for estimated nucleated cell counts. TCRdb keeps only in-frame clones here, not all; method: immunoSEQ multiplex PCR. That table supplies the V and J calls and clone size; D and trimming were determined from the DNA. This sample has around 200,000 clones, with roughly 86% found just once. The V segment lost 3 bases and the J segment 4 bases; nucleotides outside the gene matches: 6. The CDR3 length is 15 residues. Germline V lookup: CDR1 SEHNR, CDR2 FQNEAQ (reference sequence).

This clonotype was obtained from a young man with acute COVID-19. Sequencing used PBMCs or T cells enriched from blood (not recorded which). The gene calls are TRBV7-9 and TRBJ2-1; 7 bases are shared with TRBD1. The CDR3 nucleotides read TGTGCCAGCAGCTTCATATCGGGACAGTACAATGAGCAGTTCTTC. Amino acids: CASSFISGQYNEQFF.